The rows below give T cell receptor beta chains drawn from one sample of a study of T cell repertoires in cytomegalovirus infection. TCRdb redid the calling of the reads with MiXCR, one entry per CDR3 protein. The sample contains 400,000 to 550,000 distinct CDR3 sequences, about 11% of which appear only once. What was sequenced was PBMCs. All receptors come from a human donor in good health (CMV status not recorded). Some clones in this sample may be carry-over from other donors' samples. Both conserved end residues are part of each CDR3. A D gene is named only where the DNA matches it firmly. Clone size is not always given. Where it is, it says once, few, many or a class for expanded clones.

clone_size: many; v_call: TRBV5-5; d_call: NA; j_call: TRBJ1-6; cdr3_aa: CASSQTSRDASSYNSPLHF; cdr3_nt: TGTGCCAGCAGCCAAACTAGCCGGGACGCGAGCTCCTATAATTCACCCCTCCACTTT
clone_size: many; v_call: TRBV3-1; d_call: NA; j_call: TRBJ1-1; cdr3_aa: CASSQVKGTEAFF; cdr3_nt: TGTGCCAGCAGCCAAGTTAAGGGGACTGAAGCTTTCTTT
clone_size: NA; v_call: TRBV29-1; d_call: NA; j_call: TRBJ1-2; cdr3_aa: CSVGSPDSYGYTF; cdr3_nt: TGCAGCGTTGGGAGCCCTGACAGCTATGGCTACACCTTC
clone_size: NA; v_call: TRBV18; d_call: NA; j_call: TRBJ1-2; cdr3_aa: CASSPRTAQSDGYTF; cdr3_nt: TGTGCCAGCTCACCACGAACCGCCCAATCGGATGGCTACACCTTC
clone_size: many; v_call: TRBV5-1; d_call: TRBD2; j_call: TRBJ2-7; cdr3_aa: CASSGKTSGYEQYF; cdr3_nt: TGCGCCAGCAGCGGTAAGACTAGCGGCTACGAGCAGTACTTC
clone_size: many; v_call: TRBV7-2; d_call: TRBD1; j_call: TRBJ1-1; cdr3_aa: CASSSSRDSIPRTEAFF; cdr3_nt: TGTGCCAGCAGCTCGTCCCGGGACAGTATCCCGAGGACTGAAGCTTTCTTT
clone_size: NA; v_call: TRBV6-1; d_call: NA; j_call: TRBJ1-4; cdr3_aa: CASRARSGGTEKLFF; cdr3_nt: TGTGCCAGCAGAGCTAGGTCCGGTGGGACCGAAAAACTGTTTTTT
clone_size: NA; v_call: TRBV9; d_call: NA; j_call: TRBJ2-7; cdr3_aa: CASSAAGTQDYEQYF; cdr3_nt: TGTGCCAGCAGCGCAGCCGGGACACAGGATTACGAGCAGTACTTC
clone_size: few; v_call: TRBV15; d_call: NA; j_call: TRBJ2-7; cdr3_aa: CATSRREDGGYEQYF; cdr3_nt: TGTGCCACCAGCAGAAGGGAAGACGGAGGATACGAGCAGTACTTC
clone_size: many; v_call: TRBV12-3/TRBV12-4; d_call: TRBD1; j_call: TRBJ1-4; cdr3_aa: CASSSSDRGGKLFF; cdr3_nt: TGTGCCAGCAGTTCTTCCGACAGGGGCGGAAAACTGTTTTTT
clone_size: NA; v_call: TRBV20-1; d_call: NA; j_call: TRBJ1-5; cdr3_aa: CSAFDRKRDQPQHF; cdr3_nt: TGCAGTGCTTTTGACAGGAAGAGGGATCAGCCCCAGCATTTT